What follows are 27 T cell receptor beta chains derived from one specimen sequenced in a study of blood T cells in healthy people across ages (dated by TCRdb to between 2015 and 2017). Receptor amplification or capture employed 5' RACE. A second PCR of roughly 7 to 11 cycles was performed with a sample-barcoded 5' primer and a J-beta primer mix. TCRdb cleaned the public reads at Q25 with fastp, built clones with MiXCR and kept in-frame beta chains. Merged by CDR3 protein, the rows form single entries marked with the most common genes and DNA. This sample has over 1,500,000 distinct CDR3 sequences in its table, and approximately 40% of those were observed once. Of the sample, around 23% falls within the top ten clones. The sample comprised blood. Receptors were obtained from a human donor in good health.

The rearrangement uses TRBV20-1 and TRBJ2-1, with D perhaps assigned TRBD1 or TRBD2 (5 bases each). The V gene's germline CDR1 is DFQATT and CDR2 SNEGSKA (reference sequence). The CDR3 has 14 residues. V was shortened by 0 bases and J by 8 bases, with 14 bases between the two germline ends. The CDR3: CSARDYGGPHEQFF. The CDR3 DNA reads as TGCAGTGCTAGAGATTATGGGGGTCCCCATGAGCAGTTCTTC.

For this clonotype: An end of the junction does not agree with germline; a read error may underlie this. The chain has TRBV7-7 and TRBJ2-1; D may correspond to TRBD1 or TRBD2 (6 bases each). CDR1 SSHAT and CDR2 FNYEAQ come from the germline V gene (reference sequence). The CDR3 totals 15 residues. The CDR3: CASSLGGGPAHEQFF. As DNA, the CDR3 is TGTGCTAGCAGCTTAGGAGGGGGGCCTGCCCATGAGCAGTTCTTC.

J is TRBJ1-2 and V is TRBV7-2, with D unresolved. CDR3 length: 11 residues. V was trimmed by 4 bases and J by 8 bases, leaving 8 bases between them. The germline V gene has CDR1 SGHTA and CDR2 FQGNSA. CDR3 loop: CASSWSQGYTF. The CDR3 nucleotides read TGTGCCAGCAGCTGGAGTCAGGGCTACACCTTC. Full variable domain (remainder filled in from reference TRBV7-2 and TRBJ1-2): GAGVSQSPSNKVTEKGKDVELRCDPISGHTALYWYRQSLGQGLEFLIYFQGNSAPDKSGLPSDRFSAERTGGSVSTLTIQRTQQEDSAVYLCASSWSQGYTFGSGTRLTVV.

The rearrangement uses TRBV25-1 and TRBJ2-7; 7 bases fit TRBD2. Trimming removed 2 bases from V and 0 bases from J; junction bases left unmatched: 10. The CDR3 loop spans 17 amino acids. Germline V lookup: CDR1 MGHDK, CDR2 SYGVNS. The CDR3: CASSEGGGVANSYEQYF. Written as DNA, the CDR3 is TGTGCCAGCAGTGAAGGTGGGGGGGTTGCTAACTCCTACGAGCAGTACTTC.

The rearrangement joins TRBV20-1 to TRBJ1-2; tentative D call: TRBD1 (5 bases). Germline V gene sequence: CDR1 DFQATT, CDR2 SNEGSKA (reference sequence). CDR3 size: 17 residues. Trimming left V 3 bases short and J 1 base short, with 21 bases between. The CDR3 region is CSASLESVGQFNYGYTF. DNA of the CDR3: TGCAGTGCTAGTTTAGAGTCTGTGGGGCAATTTAACTATGGCTACACCTTC.

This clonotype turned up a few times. In DNA, the CDR3 is TGCAGTGCTATATCCCAGGGAGGAGGCTACACCTTC. Protein sequence: CSAISQGGGYTF. The chain couples TRBV20-1 to TRBJ1-2, with D maybe TRBD1 (5 bases). This CDR3 region has 12 residues. The germline V gene has CDR1 DFQATT and CDR2 SNEGSKA (reference sequence). The ends were cut back, 4 bases at V and 8 bases at J, with 14 bases in the middle.

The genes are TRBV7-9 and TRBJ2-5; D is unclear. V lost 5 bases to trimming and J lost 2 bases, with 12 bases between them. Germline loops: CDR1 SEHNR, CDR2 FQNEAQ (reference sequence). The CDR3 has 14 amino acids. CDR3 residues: CASSPPLEQETQYF. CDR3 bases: TGTGCCAGCAGCCCCCCTTTGGAACAAGAGACCCAGTACTTC.

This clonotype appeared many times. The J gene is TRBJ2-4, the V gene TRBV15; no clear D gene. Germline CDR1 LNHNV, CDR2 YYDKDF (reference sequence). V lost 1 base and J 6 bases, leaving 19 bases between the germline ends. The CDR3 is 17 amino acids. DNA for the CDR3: TGTGCCACCAGCAGAGTTTTGAATGATGTGTACCGAAACATTCAGTACTTC. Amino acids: CATSRVLNDVYRNIQYF.

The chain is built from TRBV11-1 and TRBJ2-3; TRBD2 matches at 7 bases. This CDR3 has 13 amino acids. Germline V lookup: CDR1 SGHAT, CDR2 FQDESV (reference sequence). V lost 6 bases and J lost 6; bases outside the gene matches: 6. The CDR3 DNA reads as TGTGCCAGCAGATCTACCGGGGGGGATACGCAGTATTTT. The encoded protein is CASRSTGGDTQYF.

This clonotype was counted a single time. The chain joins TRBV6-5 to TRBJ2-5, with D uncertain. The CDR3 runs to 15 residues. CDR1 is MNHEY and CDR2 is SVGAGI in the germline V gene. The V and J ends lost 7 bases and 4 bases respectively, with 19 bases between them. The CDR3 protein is CASTWSIVGRETQYF. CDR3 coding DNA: TGTGCCAGCACGTGGAGTATAGTAGGTAGAGAGACCCAGTACTTC.

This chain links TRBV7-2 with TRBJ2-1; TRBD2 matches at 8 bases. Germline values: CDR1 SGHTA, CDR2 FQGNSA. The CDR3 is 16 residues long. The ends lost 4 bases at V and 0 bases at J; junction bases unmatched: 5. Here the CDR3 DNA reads TGTGCCAGCAGCTACGGGGGGGGAGTCTCCTACAATGAGCAGTTCTTC. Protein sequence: CASSYGGGVSYNEQFF.

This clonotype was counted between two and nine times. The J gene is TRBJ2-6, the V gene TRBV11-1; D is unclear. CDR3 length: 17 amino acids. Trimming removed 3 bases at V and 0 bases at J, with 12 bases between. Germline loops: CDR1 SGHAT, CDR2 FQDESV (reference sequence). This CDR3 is CASSLGNSVSGANVLTF. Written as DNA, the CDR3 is TGTGCCAGCAGCTTGGGTAACAGTGTCTCTGGGGCCAACGTCCTGACTTTC.

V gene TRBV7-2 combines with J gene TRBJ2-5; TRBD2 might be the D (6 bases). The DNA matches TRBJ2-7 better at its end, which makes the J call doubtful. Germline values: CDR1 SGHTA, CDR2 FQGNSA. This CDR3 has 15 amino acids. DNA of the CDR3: TGTGCCAGCAGCTTAGCGGCTAACGGGGGTTACGAGCAGTACTTC. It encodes CASSLAANGGYEQYF.

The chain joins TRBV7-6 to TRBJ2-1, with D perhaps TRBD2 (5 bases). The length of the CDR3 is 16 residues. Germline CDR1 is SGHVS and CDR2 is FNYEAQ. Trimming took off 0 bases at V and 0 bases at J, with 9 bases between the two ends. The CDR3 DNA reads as TGTGCCAGCAGCTTAGCGGCCCGGGACTCCTACAATGAGCAGTTCTTC. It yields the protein CASSLAARDSYNEQFF.

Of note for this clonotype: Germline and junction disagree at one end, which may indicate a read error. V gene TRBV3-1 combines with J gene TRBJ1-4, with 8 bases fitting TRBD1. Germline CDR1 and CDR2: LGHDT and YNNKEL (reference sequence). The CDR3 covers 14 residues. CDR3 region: CAGSQVTGDEKLFF. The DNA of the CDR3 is TGTGCCGGCAGCCAAGTGACAGGGGATGAAAAACTGTTTTTT. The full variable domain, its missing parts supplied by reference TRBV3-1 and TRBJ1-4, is DTAVSQTPKYLVTQMGNDKSIKCEQNLGHDTMYWYKQDSKKFLKIMFSYNNKELIINETVPNRFSPKSPDKAHLNLHINSLELGDSAVYFCAGSQVTGDEKLFFGSGTQLSVL.

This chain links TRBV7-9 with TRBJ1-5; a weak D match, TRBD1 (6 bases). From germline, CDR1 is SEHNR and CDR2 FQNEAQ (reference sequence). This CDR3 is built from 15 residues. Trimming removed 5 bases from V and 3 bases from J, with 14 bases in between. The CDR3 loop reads CASSPQGGNNQPQHF. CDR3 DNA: TGTGCCAGCAGCCCACAGGGAGGTAACAATCAGCCCCAGCATTTT.

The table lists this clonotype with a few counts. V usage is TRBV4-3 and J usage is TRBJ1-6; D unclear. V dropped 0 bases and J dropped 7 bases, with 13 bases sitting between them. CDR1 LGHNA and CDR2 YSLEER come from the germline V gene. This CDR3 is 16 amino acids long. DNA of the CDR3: TGCGCCAGCAGCCAAGATAGAACCCCTCGCAATTCACCCCTCCACTTT. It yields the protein CASSQDRTPRNSPLHF.

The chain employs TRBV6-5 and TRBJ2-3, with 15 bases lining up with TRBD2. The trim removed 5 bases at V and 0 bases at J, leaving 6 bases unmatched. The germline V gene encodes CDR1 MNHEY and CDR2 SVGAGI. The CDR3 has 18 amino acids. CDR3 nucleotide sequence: TGTGCCAGCAGTACTGGACTAGCGGGGGGGCCTAGCACAGATACGCAGTATTTT. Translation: CASSTGLAGGPSTDTQYF.

Written as DNA, the CDR3 is TGTGCCAGCAGTTTCATTCGGGGTGGAGATGGCTACACCTTC. It is translated as CASSFIRGGDGYTF. The chain has TRBV28 and TRBJ1-2; D gene unclear. Germline V gene sequence: CDR1 MDHEN, CDR2 SYDVKM. The CDR3 is made up of 14 amino acids. V was pared by 3 bases and J by 6 bases, with 14 bases between.

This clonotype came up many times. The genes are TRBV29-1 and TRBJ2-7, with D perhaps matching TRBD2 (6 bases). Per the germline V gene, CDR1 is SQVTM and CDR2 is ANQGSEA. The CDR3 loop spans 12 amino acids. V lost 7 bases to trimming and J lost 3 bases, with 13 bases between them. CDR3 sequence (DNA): TGCAGCGCGGGGCGGGGATTCTACGAGCAGTACTTC. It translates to CSAGRGFYEQYF.

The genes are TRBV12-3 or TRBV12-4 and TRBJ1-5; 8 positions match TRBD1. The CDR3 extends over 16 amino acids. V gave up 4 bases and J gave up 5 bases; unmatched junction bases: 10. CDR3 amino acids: CASSSRQGKGDQPQHF. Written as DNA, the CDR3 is TGTGCCAGCAGTTCCCGACAGGGGAAAGGAGATCAGCCCCAGCATTTT.

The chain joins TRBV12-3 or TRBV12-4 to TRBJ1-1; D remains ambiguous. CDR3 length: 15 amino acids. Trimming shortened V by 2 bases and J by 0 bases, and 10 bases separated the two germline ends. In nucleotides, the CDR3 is TGTGCCAGCAGTTTAAGACCTCTGATGAACACTGAAGCTTTCTTT. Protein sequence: CASSLRPLMNTEAFF.

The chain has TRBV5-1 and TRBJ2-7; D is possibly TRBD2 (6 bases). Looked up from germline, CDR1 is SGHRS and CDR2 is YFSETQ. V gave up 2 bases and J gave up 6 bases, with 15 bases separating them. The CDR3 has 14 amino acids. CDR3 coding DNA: TGCGCCAGCAGCTTAGGGACTTCGGCCTTCGAGCAGTACTTC. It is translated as CASSLGTSAFEQYF.

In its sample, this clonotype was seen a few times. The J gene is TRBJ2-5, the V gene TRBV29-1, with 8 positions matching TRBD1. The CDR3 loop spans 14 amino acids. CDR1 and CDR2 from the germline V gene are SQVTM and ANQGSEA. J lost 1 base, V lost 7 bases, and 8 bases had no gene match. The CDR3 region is CSAASTGAQETQYF. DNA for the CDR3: TGCAGCGCCGCGTCGACAGGGGCCCAAGAGACCCAGTACTTC.

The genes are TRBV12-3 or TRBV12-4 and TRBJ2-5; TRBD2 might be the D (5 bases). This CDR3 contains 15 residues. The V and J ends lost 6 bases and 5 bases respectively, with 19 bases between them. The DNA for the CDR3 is TGTGCCAGCAGCCCCGCGGGCAGCCCTGGGGAGACCCAGTACTTC. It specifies CASSPAGSPGETQYF.

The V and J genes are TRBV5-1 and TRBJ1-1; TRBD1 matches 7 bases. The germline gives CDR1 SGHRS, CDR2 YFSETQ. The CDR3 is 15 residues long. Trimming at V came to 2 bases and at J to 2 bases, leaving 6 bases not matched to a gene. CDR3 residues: CASSFSTGLNTEAFF. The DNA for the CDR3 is TGCGCCAGCAGCTTTTCGACAGGGCTTAACACTGAAGCTTTCTTT.

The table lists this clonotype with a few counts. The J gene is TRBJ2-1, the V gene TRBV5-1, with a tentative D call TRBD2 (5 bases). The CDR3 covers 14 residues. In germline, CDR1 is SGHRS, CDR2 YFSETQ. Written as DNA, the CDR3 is TGCGCTTCAAGCCCGGGAACAATGTCGCATGAGCAGTTCTTC. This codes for CASSPGTMSHEQFF. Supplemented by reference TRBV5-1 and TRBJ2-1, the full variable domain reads KAGVTQTPRYLIKTRGQQVTLSCSPISGHRSVSWYQQTPGQGLQFLFEYFSETQRNKGNFPGRFSGRQFSNSRSEMNVSTLELGDSALYLCASSPGTMSHEQFFGPGTRLTVL.